This T cell receptor beta chain comes out of a study of T cells after posttransplantation cyclophosphamide. Whole-study findings and limits: After PTCy, TRB diversity resembled that of CNI/methotrexate controls. Later post-transplant blood repertoires were often dominated by donor CD8+ memory clones.

Controls had myeloablative marrow grafts with methotrexate and calcineurin inhibitor, sampled at 1 year. A note on this clone: The target antigen is unknown.

Profiled with immunoSEQ multiplex PCR; TCRdb holds only in-frame clones, not every one. The sample consists of about 21,000 clones, roughly nine tenths of them appearing once. Germline V CDR1 and CDR2: SGHDN, FVKESK. The CDR3 is 16 amino acids. With 1 base clipped from V and 6 bases from J, the junction kept 7 bases outside the gene matches. The sequencing here drew on PBMCs, taken 350 to 400 days after allogeneic stem cell transplant with calcineurin inhibitor and methotrexate. The sequence came from a female patient between 30 and 39 years old who received an allogeneic stem cell transplant from an unrelated donor, was CMV-positive, and had acute and chronic GVHD. Some of these T cells may belong to the graft donor. The chain combines TRBV14 with TRBJ2-3, with 10 nucleotides matching TRBD2. CDR3 in DNA: TGTGCCAGCAGCCAAGGCGGGACTAGCGCTCGGGATACGCAGTATTTT. It is translated as CASSQGGTSARDTQYF.